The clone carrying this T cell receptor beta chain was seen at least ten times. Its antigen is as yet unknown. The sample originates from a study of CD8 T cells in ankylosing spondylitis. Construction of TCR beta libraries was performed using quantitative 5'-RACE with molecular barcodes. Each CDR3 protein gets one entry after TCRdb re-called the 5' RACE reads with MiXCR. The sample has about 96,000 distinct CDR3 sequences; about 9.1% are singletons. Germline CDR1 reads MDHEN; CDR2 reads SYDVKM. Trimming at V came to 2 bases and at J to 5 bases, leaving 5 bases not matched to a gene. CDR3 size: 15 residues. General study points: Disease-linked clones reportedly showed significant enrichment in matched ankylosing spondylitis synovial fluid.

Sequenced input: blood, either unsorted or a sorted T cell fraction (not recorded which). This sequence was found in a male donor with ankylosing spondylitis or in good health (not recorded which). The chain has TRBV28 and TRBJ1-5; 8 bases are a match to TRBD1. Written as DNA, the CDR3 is TGTGCCAGCAGTTTAAGGGACAGGAGGGATCAGCCCCAGCATTTT. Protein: CASSLRDRRDQPQHF. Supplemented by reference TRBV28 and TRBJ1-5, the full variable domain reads DVKVTQSSRYLVKRTGEKVFLECVQDMDHENMFWYRQDPGLGLRLIYFSYDVKMKEKGDIPEGYSVSREKKERFSLILESASTNQTSMYLCASSLRDRRDQPQHFGDGTRLSIL.